This T cell receptor beta chain appears in the sequencing data of a study of T-cell memory formation after mild COVID-19. This clonotype was found many times. Its target is unknown. Study-level findings and limits: The finding that pre-infection memory included some responding clones suggested that cross-reactive memory joined. Clones contracting across day 15 to 85 had a balanced CD4/CD8 profile; later expanding clones leaned CD4+. Whether day 37 second-wave clones are SARS-CoV-2-specific was not confirmed.

TCR alpha and TCR beta cDNA libraries with sample barcodes and UMIs came from 5'RACE using constant-segment primers. Using its own MiXCR run on the 5' RACE reads, TCRdb lists one record per CDR3 protein. The data show under 300,000 distinct CDR3 sequences, about a sixth seen once. The source is a man aged 18 to 30 who had mild COVID-19 (a few samples of this study predate the infection). Cell type and time point are not known. Sequenced sample: PBMCs or a T cell subset sorted from them (not recorded which).

The CDR3 nucleotides read TGTGCCAGCGAGGGGCCGTACTACGAGCAGTACGTC. This translates into CASEGPYYEQYV. This chain joins TRBV6-6 and TRBJ2-7; TRBD1 or TRBD2 may be the D gene (5 bases each). This CDR3 has 12 amino acids. V lost 8 bases, J lost 3 bases, and 11 bases lay in between. Germline V gene lookup returns CDR1 MNHNY and CDR2 SVGAGI (reference sequence).